The clone carrying this TCR beta chain was observed many times. Its specificity is not known. This entry is derived from a study of beta chain features in type 1 diabetes. Regarding the study as a whole: Healthy donors had naive, central memory and Treg TCRB repertoires that appeared less similar than those seen among patients. A cDNA-based sequencing approach could over-represent cells with high TCR expression.

Per donor, one heparinised blood draw averaged about 110 mL. Sorted cells reached over 95% purity in every population. Sequenced material consisted of expressed TCRB transcripts (all of the isolated RNA was reverse transcribed). Data came from immunoSEQ multiplex PCR; TCRdb stores just in-frame clones and leaves some out. Here the sample spans about 220,000 clones, 11% being singletons. The CDR3 contains 17 residues. J was trimmed by 4 bases and V by 1 base; bases with no gene match: 9. CDR1 is MNHNS, CDR2 SASEGT, per germline. Sequenced: central memory CD4+ T cells from blood. The chain carries TRBV6-1 and TRBJ2-5; 10 bases are shared with TRBD2. The sequence was collected from a man between 18 and 35 years old in good health. This CDR3 reads CASSEGWSGRAIETQYF. The CDR3 DNA sequence: TGTGCCAGCAGTGAAGGTTGGAGCGGGAGGGCCATAGAGACCCAGTACTTC.